This T cell receptor (beta chain) was retrieved from a study of blood T cell repertoires in COVID-19. Across the study: PBMCs, B-cell-depleted T cells, or T cells provided the cDNA or gDNA that made up the material.

The CDR3 loop spans 15 amino acids. Germline assignment: CDR1 MGHRA and CDR2 YSYEKL. With V trimmed by 3 bases and J by 5 bases, 6 bases remained unmatched. The method was immunoSEQ multiplex PCR; TCRdb's version includes in-frame clones alone and lacks a portion of them. Counted here are about 62,000 clones, more than 85% occurring once; the ten biggest clones make up approximately 0.93%. The specimen sequenced was peripheral blood. This clonotype was sampled from a man between 65 and 80 years old with acute or convalescent COVID-19. The V call is TRBV4-1, the J call TRBJ2-2; 7 bases map to TRBD1. CDR3: CASSQQQGSTGELFF. CDR3 bases: TGCGCCAGCAGCCAGCAACAGGGGAGTACCGGGGAGCTGTTTTTT.